A selection of T cell receptor beta chains follows, all from one sample in a study of CD8 T cells in Susac syndrome. MiXCR was run by TCRdb on the immunoSEQ multiplex PCR reads, yielding one entry per CDR3 protein. The sample shows around 170,000 distinct CDR3 sequences, more than 90% of them seen only once. The sequenced sample consisted of CD4+ T cells from PBMCs. The receptors derive from a human donor with Susac syndrome. Both conserved end residues are part of each CDR3. A D gene is named only where the DNA matches it firmly. Expanded clones get a size class; other rows say once, few or many, or leave the size out.

v_gene	j_gene	d_gene	abundance	CDR3aa	CDR3nt
TRBV30	TRBJ2-3	TRBD1	.	CAWSADRDTDTQYF	TGTGCCTGGAGTGCGGACAGGGATACAGATACGCAGTATTTT
TRBV3-1	TRBJ1-5	TRBD1	.	CASSQGPGQGDQPQHF	TGTGCCAGCAGCCAGGGGCCGGGACAGGGGGATCAGCCCCAGCATTTT
TRBV6-5	TRBJ2-5	TRBD2	.	CASSPPLSGGQTQYF	TGTGCCAGCAGCCCCCCTCTTAGCGGGGGCCAGACCCAGTACTTC
TRBV12-3/TRBV12-4	TRBJ2-7	TRBD2	.	CASRSTSPISYEQYF	TGTGCCAGCAGATCGACTAGCCCGATATCATACGAGCAGTACTTC
TRBV12-3/TRBV12-4	TRBJ2-7	.	once	CASSFRGSSYEQYF	TGTGCCAGCAGTTTCAGAGGGAGCTCCTACGAGCAGTACTTC
TRBV2	TRBJ2-7	.	.	CASSEGKGSYEQYF	TGTGCCAGCAGTGAAGGGAAGGGTTCCTACGAGCAGTACTTC
TRBV30	TRBJ1-2	.	.	CAWSASVGGYTF	TGTGCCTGGAGTGCCTCCGTGGGGGGCTACACCTTC
TRBV6-2/TRBV6-3	TRBJ1-2	.	once	CASSYSFRADYGYTF	TGTGCCAGCAGTTACTCGTTCAGGGCGGACTATGGCTACACCTTC
TRBV9	TRBJ2-1	TRBD1	.	CASSPRTGLNEQFF	TGTGCCAGCAGCCCCCGGACAGGGCTTAATGAGCAGTTCTTC
TRBV7-8	TRBJ1-3	.	.	CASSGSTFSGNTIYF	TGTGCCAGCAGCGGAAGCACGTTCTCTGGAAACACCATATATTTT
TRBV11-2	TRBJ2-5	.	.	CASSRPGVQETQYF	TGTGCCAGCAGCCGACCGGGGGTCCAAGAGACCCAGTACTTC
TRBV9	TRBJ2-2	TRBD1	.	CASSVLTGSGTGELFF	TGTGCCAGCAGCGTCCTGACAGGGTCCGGCACCGGGGAGCTGTTTTTT
TRBV29-1	TRBJ2-4	TRBD2	.	CSVEVAGGPGNIQYF	TGCAGCGTTGAGGTAGCGGGGGGGCCGGGGAACATTCAGTACTTC
TRBV30	TRBJ1-4	.	.	CAWSYSNEKLFF	TGTGCCTGGAGTTACAGTAATGAAAAACTGTTTTTT
TRBV6-2/TRBV6-3	TRBJ2-1	.	.	CASSYPDTANEQFF	TGTGCCAGCAGTTACCCCGATACTGCCAATGAGCAGTTCTTC
TRBV3-1	TRBJ2-1	.	.	CASRFSGARGNEQFF	TGTGCCAGCAGATTCTCGGGGGCCCGTGGAAATGAGCAGTTCTTC